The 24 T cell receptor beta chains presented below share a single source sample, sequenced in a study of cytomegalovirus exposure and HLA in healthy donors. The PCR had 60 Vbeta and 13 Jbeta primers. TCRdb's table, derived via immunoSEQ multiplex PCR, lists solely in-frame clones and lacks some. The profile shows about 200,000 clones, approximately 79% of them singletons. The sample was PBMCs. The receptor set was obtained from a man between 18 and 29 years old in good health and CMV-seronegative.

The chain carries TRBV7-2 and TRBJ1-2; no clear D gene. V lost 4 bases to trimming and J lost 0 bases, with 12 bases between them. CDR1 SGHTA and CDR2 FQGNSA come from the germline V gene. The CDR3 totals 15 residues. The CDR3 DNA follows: TGTGCCAGCAGCTCCGAGGGAGGTACTAACTATGGCTACACCTTC. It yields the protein CASSSEGGTNYGYTF.

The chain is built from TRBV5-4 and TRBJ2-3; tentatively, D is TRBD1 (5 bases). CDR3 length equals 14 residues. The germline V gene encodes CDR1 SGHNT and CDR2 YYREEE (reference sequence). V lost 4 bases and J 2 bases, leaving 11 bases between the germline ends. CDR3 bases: TGTGCCAGCAGCCCAGGACAATTCACAGATACGCAGTATTTT. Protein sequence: CASSPGQFTDTQYF.

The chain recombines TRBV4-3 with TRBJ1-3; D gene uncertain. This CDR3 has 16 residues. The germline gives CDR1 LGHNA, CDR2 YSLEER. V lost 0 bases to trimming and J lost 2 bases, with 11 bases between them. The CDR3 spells CASSQDLAGTGNTIYF. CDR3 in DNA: TGCGCCAGCAGCCAAGATCTTGCGGGGACTGGAAACACCATATATTTT.

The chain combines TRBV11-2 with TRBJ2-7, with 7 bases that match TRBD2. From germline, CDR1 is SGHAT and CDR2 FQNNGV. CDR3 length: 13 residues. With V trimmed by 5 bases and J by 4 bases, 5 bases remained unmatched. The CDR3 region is CASSIGRVYEQYF. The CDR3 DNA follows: TGTGCCAGCAGCATAGGGAGGGTTTACGAGCAGTACTTC.

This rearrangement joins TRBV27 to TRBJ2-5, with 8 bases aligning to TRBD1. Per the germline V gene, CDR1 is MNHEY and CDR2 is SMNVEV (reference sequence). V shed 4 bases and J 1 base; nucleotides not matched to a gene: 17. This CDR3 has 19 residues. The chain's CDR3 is CASSSESQGALRGQETQYF. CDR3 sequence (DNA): TGTGCCAGCAGTTCCGAGTCGCAGGGGGCGCTTAGAGGCCAAGAGACCCAGTACTTC.

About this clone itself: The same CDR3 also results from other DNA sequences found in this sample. Written as DNA, the CDR3 is TGTGCCTGGAGTGTGCAGTCCAATCAGCCCCAGCATTTT. It yields the protein CAWSVQSNQPQHF. The rearrangement joins TRBV30 to TRBJ1-5; no definite D call. CDR1 is GTSNPN and CDR2 is SVGIG in the germline V gene (reference sequence). The ends were cut back, 0 bases at V and 3 bases at J, with 6 bases in the middle. The CDR3 is 13 residues long.

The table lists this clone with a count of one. The CDR3 sequence: CASSDTGGTETQYF. In DNA form, the CDR3 reads TGTGCCAGCAGTGATACAGGGGGCACAGAGACCCAGTACTTC. The chain combines TRBV6-5 with TRBJ2-5; 9 bases are shared with TRBD1. The V gene's germline CDR1 is MNHEY and CDR2 SVGAGI. This CDR3 is 14 amino acids long. Trimming took 5 bases from V and 4 from J; bases not matched to a gene: 5.

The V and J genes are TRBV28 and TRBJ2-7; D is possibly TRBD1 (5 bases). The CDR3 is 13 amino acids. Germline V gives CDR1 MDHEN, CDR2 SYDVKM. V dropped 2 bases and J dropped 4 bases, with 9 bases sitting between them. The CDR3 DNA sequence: TGTGCCAGCAGTTTACAGGGTGGATACGAGCAGTACTTC. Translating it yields CASSLQGGYEQYF. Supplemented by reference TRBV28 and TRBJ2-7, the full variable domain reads DVKVTQSSRYLVKRTGEKVFLECVQDMDHENMFWYRQDPGLGLRLIYFSYDVKMKEKGDIPEGYSVSREKKERFSLILESASTNQTSMYLCASSLQGGYEQYFGPGTRLTVT.

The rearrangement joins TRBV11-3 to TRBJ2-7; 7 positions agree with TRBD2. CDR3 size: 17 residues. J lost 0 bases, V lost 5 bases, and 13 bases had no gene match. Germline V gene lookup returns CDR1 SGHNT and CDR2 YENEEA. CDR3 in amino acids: CASSPRPPAGSSYEQYF. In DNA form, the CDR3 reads TGTGCCAGCAGCCCTCGGCCCCCAGCGGGGAGCTCCTACGAGCAGTACTTC.

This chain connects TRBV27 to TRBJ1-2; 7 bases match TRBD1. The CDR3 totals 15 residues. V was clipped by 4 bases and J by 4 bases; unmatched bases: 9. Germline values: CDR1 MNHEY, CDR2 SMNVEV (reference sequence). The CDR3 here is CASSSLQGPIYGYTF. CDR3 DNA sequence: TGTGCCAGCAGTTCATTACAGGGGCCCATCTATGGCTACACCTTC.

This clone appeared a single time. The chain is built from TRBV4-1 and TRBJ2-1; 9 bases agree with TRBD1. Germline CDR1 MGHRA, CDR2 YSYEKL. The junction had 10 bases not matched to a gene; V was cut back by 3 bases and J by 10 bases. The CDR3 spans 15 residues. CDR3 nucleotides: TGCGCCAGCAGCCACGCGGACAGGGGTCCAAGCGAGCAGTTCTTC. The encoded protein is CASSHADRGPSEQFF.

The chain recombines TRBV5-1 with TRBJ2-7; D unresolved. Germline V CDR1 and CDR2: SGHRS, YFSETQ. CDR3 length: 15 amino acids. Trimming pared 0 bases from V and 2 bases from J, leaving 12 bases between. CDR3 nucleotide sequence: TGCGCCAGCAGCTTGGGTGAAGAGATGACCTACGAGCAGTACTTC. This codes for CASSLGEEMTYEQYF. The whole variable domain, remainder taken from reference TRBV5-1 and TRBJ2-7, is KAGVTQTPRYLIKTRGQQVTLSCSPISGHRSVSWYQQTPGQGLQFLFEYFSETQRNKGNFPGRFSGRQFSNSRSEMNVSTLELGDSALYLCASSLGEEMTYEQYFGPGTRLTVT.

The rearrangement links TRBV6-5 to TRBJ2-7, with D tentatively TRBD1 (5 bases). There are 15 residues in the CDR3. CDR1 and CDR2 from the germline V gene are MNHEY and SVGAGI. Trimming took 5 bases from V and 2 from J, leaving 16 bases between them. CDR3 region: CASSRQGAVAYEQYF. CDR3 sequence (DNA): TGTGCCAGCAGTCGGCAAGGGGCAGTTGCCTACGAGCAGTACTTC.

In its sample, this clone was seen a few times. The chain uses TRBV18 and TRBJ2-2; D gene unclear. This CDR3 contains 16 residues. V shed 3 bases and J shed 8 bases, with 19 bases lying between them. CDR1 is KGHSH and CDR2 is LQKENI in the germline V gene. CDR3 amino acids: CASSPYDPKRAGELFF. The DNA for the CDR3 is TGTGCCAGCTCACCTTATGATCCGAAAAGAGCGGGGGAGCTGTTTTTT.

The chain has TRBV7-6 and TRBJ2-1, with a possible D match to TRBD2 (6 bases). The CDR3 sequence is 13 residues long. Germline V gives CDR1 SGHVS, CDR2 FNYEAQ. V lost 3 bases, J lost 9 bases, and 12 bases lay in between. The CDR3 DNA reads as TGTGCCAGCAGCTTTTCCCCCGGGGGTGAGCAGTTCTTC. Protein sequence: CASSFSPGGEQFF.

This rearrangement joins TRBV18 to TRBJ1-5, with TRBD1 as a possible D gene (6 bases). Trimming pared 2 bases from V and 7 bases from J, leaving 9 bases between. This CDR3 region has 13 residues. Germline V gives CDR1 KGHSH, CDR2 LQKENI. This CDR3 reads CASSPARGQPQHF. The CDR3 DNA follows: TGTGCCAGCTCACCAGCCAGGGGCCAGCCCCAGCATTTT.

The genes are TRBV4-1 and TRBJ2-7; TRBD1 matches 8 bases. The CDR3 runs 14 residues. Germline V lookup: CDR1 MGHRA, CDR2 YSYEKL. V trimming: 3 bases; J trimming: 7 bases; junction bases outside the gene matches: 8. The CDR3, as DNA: TGCGCCAGCAGCCACGGACAGGGAAGTTGGGAGCAGTACTTC. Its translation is CASSHGQGSWEQYF.

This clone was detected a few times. CDR3 sequence: CASSPIGQANTGELFF. For the CDR3, the DNA is TGTGCCAGCTCACCAATCGGACAGGCGAACACCGGGGAGCTGTTTTTT. The rearrangement links TRBV18 to TRBJ2-2, with 7 bases lining up with TRBD1. After removal of 2 bases from V and 0 bases from J, the junction contained 3 bases not matched to a gene. Germline CDR1 reads KGHSH; CDR2 reads LQKENI. The CDR3 contains 16 residues.

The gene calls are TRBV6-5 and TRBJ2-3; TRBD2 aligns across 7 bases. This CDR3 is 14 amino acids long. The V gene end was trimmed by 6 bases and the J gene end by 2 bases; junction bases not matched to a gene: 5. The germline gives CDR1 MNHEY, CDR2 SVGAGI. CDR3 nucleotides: TGTGCCAGCAGGCGGACTAGTTTCACAGATACGCAGTATTTT. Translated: CASRRTSFTDTQYF.

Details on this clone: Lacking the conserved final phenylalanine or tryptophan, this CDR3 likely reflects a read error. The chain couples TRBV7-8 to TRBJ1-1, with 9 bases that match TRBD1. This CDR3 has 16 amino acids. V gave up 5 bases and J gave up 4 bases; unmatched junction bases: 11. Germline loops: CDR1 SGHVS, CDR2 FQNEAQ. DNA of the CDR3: TGTGCCAGCAGCCCGGGGACAGGGTCTTGGGGCACTGAAGCTTTCTCT. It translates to CASSPGTGSWGTEAFS.

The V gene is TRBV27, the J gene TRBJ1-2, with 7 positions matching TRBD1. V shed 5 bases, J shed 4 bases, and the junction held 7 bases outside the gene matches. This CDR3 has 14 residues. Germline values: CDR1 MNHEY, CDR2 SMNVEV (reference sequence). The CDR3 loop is CASSPRGLGYGYTF. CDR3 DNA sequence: TGTGCCAGCAGTCCGAGGGGGCTTGGCTATGGCTACACCTTC.

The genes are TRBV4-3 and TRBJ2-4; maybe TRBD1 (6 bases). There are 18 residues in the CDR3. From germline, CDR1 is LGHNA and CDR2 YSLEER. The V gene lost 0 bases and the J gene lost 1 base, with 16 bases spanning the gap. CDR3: CASSQDALGGGAKNIQYF. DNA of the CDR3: TGCGCCAGCAGCCAAGATGCCCTAGGGGGTGGGGCCAAAAACATTCAGTACTTC.

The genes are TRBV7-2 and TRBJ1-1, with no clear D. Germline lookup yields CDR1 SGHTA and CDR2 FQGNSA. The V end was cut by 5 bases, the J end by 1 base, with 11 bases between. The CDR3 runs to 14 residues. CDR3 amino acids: CASSRDGGNTEAFF. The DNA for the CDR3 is TGTGCCAGCAGCCGAGATGGTGGGAACACTGAAGCTTTCTTT.

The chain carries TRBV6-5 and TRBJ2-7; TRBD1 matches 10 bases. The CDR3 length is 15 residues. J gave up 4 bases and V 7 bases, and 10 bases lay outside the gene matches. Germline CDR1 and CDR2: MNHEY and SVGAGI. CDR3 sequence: CASMDRGTGVYEQYF. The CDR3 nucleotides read TGTGCCAGCATGGACAGGGGGACAGGGGTGTACGAGCAGTACTTC.